A single T cell receptor (beta chain) is shown here with its context. This sample was taken from a study of OX40 agonist ivuxolimab in advanced cancers. Profiled with immunoSEQ multiplex PCR; TCRdb holds only in-frame clones, not every one. Seen here are about 70,000 clones, around 90% observed once, and the top ten hold around 7.3%. This CDR3 region has 16 residues. Trimming took 2 bases from V and 4 from J, leaving 18 bases between them. Looked up from germline, CDR1 is GTSNPN and CDR2 is SVGIG (reference sequence). The starting material was CD4+ or CD8+ T cells sorted from blood, obtained in a trial of the OX40 agonist ivuxolimab. This chain connects TRBV30 to TRBJ1-5; possibly TRBD1 for D (5 bases). The sequence was collected from an adult with an advanced solid tumor such as melanoma, head and neck, liver or kidney cancer. The CDR3 loop reads CAWSRDSGTDNQPQHF. The CDR3 DNA sequence: TGTGCCTGGAGTCGGGATTCCGGGACGGATAATCAGCCCCAGCATTTT.